Below are 5 T cell receptor beta chains sequenced from a single sample in a study of Graves' ophthalmopathy and Graves' hyperthyroidism. RNA transcripts yielded amplified TCR beta CDR3 regions. The first round was an RT-PCR with HTBI primers, and the second round was a multiplex PCR. TCRdb reprocessed the multiplex PCR reads with MiXCR, giving one entry per CDR3 protein. The table records a few hundred thousand distinct CDR3 sequences, approximately 16% of them present only once. The sample was peripheral blood. Source of these receptors: a woman aged 18-29 years with Graves' ophthalmopathy.

This clonotype was recorded many times. V usage is TRBV7-2 and J usage is TRBJ2-7, with a possible D match to TRBD2 (5 bases). The germline gives CDR1 SGHTA, CDR2 FQGNSA. V was pared by 5 bases and J by 6 bases, with 17 bases between. This CDR3 has 14 amino acids. The CDR3 protein is CASSLGPGRVEQYF. CDR3 bases: TGTGCCAGCAGCCTTGGCCCCGGGCGGGTCGAGCAGTACTTC. The full variable domain, its missing parts supplied by reference TRBV7-2 and TRBJ2-7, is GAGVSQSPSNKVTEKGKDVELRCDPISGHTALYWYRQSLGQGLEFLIYFQGNSAPDKSGLPSDRFSAERTGGSVSTLTIQRTQQEDSAVYLCASSLGPGRVEQYFGPGTRLTVT.

Ten or more counts support this clonotype. The chain is built from TRBV15 and TRBJ2-2; 11 bases are a match to TRBD1. Looked up from germline, CDR1 is LNHNV and CDR2 is YYDKDF (reference sequence). Trimming at V came to 1 base and at J to 6 bases, leaving 7 bases not matched to a gene. The CDR3 length is 17 residues. CDR3 sequence (DNA): TGTGCCACCAGCAGAGGGGAAAGGACAGGGGGCTCCGGGGAGCTGTTTTTT. It codes for CATSRGERTGGSGELFF. Full variable domain (missing parts from reference TRBV15 and TRBJ2-2): DAMVIQNPRYQVTQFGKPVTLSCSQTLNHNVMYWYQQKSSQAPKLLFHYYDKDFNNEADTPDNFQSRRPNTSFCFLDIRSPGLGDTAMYLCATSRGERTGGSGELFFGEGSRLTVL.

This clonotype was seen many times. V usage is TRBV24-1 and J usage is TRBJ1-1, with a weak D call TRBD1 (6 bases). Germline lookup yields CDR1 KGHDR and CDR2 SFDVKD. The CDR3 extends over 14 amino acids. V lost 10 bases and J 0 bases, leaving 14 bases between the germline ends. In DNA form, the CDR3 reads TGTGCCACGGAACAGGGTCCCATGAACACTGAAGCTTTCTTT. It is translated as CATEQGPMNTEAFF.

The sample holds many counts of this clonotype. The chain is built from TRBV29-1 and TRBJ2-2; no definite D call. The CDR3 sequence is 11 residues long. Trimming cost V 6 bases and J 6 bases, with 8 bases left between them. Germline V gene sequence: CDR1 SQVTM, CDR2 ANQGSEA. The CDR3 bases are TGCAGCGTCCCACACGCCGGGGAGCTGTTTTTT. Translating gives CSVPHAGELFF.

This clonotype occurred many times. This chain joins TRBV7-8 and TRBJ2-7; 7 bases match TRBD1. V gave up 5 bases and J gave up 4 bases; unmatched junction bases: 5. Germline V CDR1 and CDR2: SGHVS, FQNEAQ. The length of the CDR3 is 13 residues. This chain's CDR3 is CASSQDRAYEQYF. In DNA form, the CDR3 reads TGTGCCAGCAGCCAAGACAGGGCGTACGAGCAGTACTTC.